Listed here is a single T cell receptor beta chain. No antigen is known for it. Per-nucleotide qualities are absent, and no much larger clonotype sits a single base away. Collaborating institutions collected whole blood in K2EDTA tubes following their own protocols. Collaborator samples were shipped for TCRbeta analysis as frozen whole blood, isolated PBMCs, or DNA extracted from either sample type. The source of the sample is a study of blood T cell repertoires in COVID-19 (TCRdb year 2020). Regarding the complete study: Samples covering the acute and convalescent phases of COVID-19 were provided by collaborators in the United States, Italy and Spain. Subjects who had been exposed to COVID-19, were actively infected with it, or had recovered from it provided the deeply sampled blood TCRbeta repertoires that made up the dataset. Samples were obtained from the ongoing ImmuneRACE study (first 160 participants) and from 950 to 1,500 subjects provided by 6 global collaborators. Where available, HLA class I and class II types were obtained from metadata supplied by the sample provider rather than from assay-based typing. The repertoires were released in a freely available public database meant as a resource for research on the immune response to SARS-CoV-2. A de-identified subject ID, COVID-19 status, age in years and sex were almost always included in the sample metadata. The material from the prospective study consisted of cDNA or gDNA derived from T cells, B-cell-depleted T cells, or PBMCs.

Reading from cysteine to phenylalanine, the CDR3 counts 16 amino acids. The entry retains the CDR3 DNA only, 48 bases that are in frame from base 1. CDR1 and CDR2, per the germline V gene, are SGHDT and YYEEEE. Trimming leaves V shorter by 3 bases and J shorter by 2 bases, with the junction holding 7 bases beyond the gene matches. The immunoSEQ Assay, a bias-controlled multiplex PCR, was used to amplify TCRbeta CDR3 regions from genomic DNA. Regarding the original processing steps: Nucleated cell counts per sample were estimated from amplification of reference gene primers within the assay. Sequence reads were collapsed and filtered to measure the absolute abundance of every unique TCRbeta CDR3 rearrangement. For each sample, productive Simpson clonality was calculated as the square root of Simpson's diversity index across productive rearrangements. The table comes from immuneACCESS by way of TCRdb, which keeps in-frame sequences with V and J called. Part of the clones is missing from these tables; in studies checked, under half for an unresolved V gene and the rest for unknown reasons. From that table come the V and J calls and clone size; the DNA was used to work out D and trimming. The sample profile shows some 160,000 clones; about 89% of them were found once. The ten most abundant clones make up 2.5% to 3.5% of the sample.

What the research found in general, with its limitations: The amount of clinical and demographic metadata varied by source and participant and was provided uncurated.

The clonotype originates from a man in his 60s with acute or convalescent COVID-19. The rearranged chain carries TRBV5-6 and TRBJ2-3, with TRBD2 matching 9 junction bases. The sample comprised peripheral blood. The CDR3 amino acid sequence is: CASSSVASGNTDTQYF. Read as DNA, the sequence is TGTGCCAGCAGCTCTGTCGCTAGCGGGAACACAGATACGCAGTATTTT.